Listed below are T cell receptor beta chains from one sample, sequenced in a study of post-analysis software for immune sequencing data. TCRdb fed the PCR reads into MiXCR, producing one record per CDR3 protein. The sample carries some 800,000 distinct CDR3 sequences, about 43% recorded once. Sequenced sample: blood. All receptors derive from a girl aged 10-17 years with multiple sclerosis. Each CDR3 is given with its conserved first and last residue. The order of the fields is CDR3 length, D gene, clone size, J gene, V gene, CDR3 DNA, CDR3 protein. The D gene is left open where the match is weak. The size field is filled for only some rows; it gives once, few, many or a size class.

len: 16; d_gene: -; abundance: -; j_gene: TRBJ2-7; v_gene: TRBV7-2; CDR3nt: TGTGCCAGCAGTATCCTAGGGGGACGTAGGAGCTACGAGCAGTACTTC; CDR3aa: CASSILGGRRSYEQYF
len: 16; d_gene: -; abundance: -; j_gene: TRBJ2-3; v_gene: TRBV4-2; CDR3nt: TGTGCCAGCAGCCAAGAGGGCACCTTCCTCACAGATACGCAGTATTTT; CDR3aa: CASSQEGTFLTDTQYF
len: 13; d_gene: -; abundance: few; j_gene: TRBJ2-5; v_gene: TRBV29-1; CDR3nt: TGCAGCGTTGAAAAGAGAGCTCGGGGGACCCAGTACTTC; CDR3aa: CSVEKRARGTQYF
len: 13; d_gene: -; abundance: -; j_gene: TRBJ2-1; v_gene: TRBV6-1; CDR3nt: TGTGCCAGCAGCCCGAACCCCAGGGATGAGCAGTTCTTC; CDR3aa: CASSPNPRDEQFF
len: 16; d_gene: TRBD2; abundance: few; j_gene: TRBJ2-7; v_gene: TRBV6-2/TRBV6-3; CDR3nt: TGTGCCAGCAGTTCCGGGGGGGCCGAAACAACCTACGAGCAGTACTTC; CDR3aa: CASSSGGAETTYEQYF
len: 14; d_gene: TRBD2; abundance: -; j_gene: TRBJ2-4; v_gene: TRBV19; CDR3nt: TGTGCCAGTAGGGCCGGGACTACGCGAGGCGAGACGTACTTC; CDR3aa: CASRAGTTRGETYF
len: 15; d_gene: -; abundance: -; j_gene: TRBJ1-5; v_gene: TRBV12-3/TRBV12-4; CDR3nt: TGTGCCAGCAGTTCGCCAGGAGGGGAGGATCAGCCCCAGCATTTT; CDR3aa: CASSSPGGEDQPQHF
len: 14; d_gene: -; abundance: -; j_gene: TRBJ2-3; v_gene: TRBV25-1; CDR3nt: TGTGCCAGCAGTGAACGAGGCTTCACAGATACGCAGTATTTT; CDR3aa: CASSERGFTDTQYF
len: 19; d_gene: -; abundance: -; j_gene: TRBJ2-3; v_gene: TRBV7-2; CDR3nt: TGTGCCAGCAGCCTCCGGTCGGGCGGCCTAAGTTCGGGGACAGATACGCAGTATTTT; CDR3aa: CASSLRSGGLSSGTDTQYF
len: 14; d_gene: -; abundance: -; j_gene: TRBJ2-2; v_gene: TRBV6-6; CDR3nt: TGTGCCAGCAGTTCGAGGTGGGACACCGGGGAGCTGTTTTTT; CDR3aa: CASSSRWDTGELFF
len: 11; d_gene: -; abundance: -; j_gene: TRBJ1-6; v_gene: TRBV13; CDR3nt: TGTGCCAGCAGCTTTGGCGCACCCCTCCACTTT; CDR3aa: CASSFGAPLHF
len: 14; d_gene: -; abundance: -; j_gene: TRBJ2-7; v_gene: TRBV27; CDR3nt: TGTGCCAGCAGTCTGGATGGGGTAACCTACGAGCAGTACTTC; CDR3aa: CASSLDGVTYEQYF
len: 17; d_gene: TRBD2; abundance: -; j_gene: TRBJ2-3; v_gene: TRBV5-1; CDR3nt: TGCGCCAGCAGCTTGTGGGGTACTAGCGGGACTCCGGATACGCAGTATTTT; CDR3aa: CASSLWGTSGTPDTQYF
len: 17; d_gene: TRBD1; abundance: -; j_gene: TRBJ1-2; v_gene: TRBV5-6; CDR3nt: TGTGCCAGCAGCTTGGCGGGGGGCTTGACAGGGGCCTATGGCTACACCTTC; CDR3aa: CASSLAGGLTGAYGYTF
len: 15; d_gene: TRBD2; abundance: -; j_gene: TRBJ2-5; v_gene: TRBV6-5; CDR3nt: TGTGCCAGCACCTTAGCGGGAGGGGCCGGGGAGACCCAGTACTTC; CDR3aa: CASTLAGGAGETQYF
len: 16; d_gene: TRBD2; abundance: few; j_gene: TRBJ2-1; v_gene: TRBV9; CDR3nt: TGTGCCAGCAGCGTGGGGCGGGAGGGCTCCTACAATGAGCAGTTCTTC; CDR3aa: CASSVGREGSYNEQFF
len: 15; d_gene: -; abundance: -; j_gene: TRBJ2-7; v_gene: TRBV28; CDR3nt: TGTGCCAGCGTCGGCGTAGGCTACCAAATGGATGAGCAGTACTTC; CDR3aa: CASVGVGYQMDEQYF
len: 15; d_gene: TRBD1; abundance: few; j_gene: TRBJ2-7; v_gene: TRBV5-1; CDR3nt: TGCGCCAGCAGCACAACCGGGACAGGTACCTACGAGCAGTACTTC; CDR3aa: CASSTTGTGTYEQYF
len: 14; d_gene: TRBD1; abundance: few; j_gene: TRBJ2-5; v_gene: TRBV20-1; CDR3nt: TGCAGTGCCCCATGGACAGGGGCGGGACAGACCCAGTACTTC; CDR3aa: CSAPWTGAGQTQYF
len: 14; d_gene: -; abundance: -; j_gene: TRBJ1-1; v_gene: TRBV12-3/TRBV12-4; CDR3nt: TGTGCCAGCAGCCCCTTAGCGGGGAACACTGAAGCTTTCTTT; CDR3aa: CASSPLAGNTEAFF
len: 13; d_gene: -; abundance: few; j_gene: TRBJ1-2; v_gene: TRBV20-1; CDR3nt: TGCAGTGCTATAGGCCAGACTAACTATGGCTACACCTTC; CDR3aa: CSAIGQTNYGYTF
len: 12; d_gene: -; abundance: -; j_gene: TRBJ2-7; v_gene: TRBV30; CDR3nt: TGTGCCGGGAGTGTGGTTTCCTACGAGCAGTACTTC; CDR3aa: CAGSVVSYEQYF
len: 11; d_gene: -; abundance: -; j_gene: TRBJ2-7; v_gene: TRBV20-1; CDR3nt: TGCAGTGCTAGAGATGCCCACGAGCAGTACTTC; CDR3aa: CSARDAHEQYF
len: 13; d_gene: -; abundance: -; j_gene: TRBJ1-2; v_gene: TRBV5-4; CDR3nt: TGTGCCAGCAGCTTACCGGATGGCTATGGTTACACCTTC; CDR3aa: CASSLPDGYGYTF
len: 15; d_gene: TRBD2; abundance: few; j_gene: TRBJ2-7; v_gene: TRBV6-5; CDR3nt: TGTGCCAGCAGAACGACTAGCGGGCGATCCTACGAGCAGTACTTC; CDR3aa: CASRTTSGRSYEQYF
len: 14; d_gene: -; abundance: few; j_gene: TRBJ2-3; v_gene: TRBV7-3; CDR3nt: TGTGCCAGCAGCTTAACGAGAAATGGAGATACGCAGTATTTT; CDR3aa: CASSLTRNGDTQYF
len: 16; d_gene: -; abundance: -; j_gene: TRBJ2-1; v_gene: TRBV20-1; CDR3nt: TGCAGTGCTTATCAACTAGGGTTCGCGTCCTACAATGAGCAGTTCTTC; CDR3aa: CSAYQLGFASYNEQFF
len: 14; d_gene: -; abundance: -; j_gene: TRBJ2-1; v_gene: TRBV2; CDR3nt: TGTGCCAGCAACGAAGGACTTACCTACAATGAGCAGTTCTTC; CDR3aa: CASNEGLTYNEQFF
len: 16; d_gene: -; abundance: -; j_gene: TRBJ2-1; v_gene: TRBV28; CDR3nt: TGTGCCAGCAGCCCTCCCGGGGGGCAGGGAATGAATGAGCAGTTCTTC; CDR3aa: CASSPPGGQGMNEQFF
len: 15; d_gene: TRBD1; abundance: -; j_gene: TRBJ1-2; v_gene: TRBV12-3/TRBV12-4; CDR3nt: TGTGCCAGCAGTGAGCCGGGACAGGGGGCGTCTGGCTACACCTTC; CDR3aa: CASSEPGQGASGYTF
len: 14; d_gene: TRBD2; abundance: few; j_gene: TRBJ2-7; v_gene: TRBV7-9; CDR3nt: TGTGCCAGCAGCTTAGCGCGGGGGGCAGACGAGCAGTACTTC; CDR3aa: CASSLARGADEQYF
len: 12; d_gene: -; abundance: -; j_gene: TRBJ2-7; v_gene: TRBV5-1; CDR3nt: TGCGCCAGCAGCTTCGGGGACGACGAGCAGTACTTC; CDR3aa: CASSFGDDEQYF